The 8 T cell receptor beta chains in this list originate from one sample, sequenced in a study of cytomegalovirus exposure and HLA in healthy donors. In the PCR, 60 Vbeta and 13 Jbeta primers were used. The repertoire was sequenced with immunoSEQ multiplex PCR; TCRdb's copy has only in-frame clones and lacks some. The table lists under 200,000 clones, roughly 85% of them singletons. The sequenced sample consisted of PBMCs. All receptors derive from a woman in her forties or fifties in good health and CMV-seronegative.

The sample holds a few counts of this clone. This chain joins TRBV15 and TRBJ1-4, with D possibly matching TRBD1 (5 bases). CDR3 length equals 14 residues. The germline gives CDR1 LNHNV, CDR2 YYDKDF (reference sequence). Trimming left V 3 bases short and J 2 bases short, with 7 bases between. CDR3 in DNA: TGTGCCACCAGCAGGGGGGGGACTAATGAAAAACTGTTTTTT. Residues: CATSRGGTNEKLFF.

V gene TRBV15 combines with J gene TRBJ1-2; no reliable D call. The CDR3 covers 15 residues. The germline V gene encodes CDR1 LNHNV and CDR2 YYDKDF (reference sequence). The V gene lost 5 bases and the J gene lost 2 bases, with 15 bases spanning the gap. The CDR3 sequence: CATSSKRVGNYGYTF. The CDR3 DNA is TGTGCCACCAGCTCGAAGAGGGTAGGAAACTATGGCTACACCTTC.

The J gene is TRBJ2-7, the V gene TRBV7-2, with D maybe TRBD2 (5 bases). The CDR3 spans 11 residues. Germline V gene sequence: CDR1 SGHTA, CDR2 FQGNSA. The V end lost 4 bases, the J end lost 11 bases, and 12 bases lay between the germline ends. In nucleotides, the CDR3 is TGTGCCAGCAGCTCCCATAAGGGAGAGTACTTC. As protein: CASSSHKGEYF.

The rearrangement links TRBV5-1 to TRBJ2-6, with a possible D match to TRBD2 (5 bases). The germline V gene encodes CDR1 SGHRS and CDR2 YFSETQ. This CDR3 region has 16 residues. Between the trimmed V and J ends, which lost 0 bases and 0 bases, there was a span of 7 bases. As DNA, the CDR3 is TGCGCCAGCAGCTTGGGCGGACTCTCTGGGGCCAACGTCCTGACTTTC. Its translation: CASSLGGLSGANVLTF.

The chain combines TRBV14 with TRBJ2-5; perhaps TRBD2 as D (5 bases). The end of the DNA aligns better with TRBJ2-7, so the J call may be wrong. Per the germline V gene, CDR1 is SGHDN and CDR2 is FVKESK. This CDR3 is 16 amino acids long. The CDR3 nucleotides are TGTGCCAGCAGCCAAGATCTGGGCGGGTCCTCCTACGAGCAGTACTTC. Its protein product is CASSQDLGGSSYEQYF.

J is TRBJ2-1 and V is TRBV9; tentatively, D is TRBD2 (5 bases). V gave up 0 bases and J gave up 0 bases, with 7 bases separating them. The CDR3 has 15 amino acids. Germline V lookup: CDR1 SGDLS, CDR2 YYNGEE. The CDR3 sequence: CASSVERGSYNEQFF. The CDR3 DNA sequence: TGTGCCAGCAGCGTAGAACGGGGCTCCTACAATGAGCAGTTCTTC.

V is TRBV28 and J is TRBJ2-1; the match to TRBD2 covers 11 bases. This CDR3 spans 16 amino acids. Germline lookup yields CDR1 MDHEN and CDR2 SYDVKM. The V segment lost 10 bases and the J segment 4 bases; nucleotides outside the gene matches: 12. CDR3 sequence: CATTPGLAAKYNEQFF. DNA for the CDR3: TGTGCCACAACCCCGGGACTAGCGGCAAAATACAATGAGCAGTTCTTC. The full variable domain, rest sourced from reference TRBV28 and TRBJ2-1, is DVKVTQSSRYLVKRTGEKVFLECVQDMDHENMFWYRQDPGLGLRLIYFSYDVKMKEKGDIPEGYSVSREKKERFSLILESASTNQTSMYLCATTPGLAAKYNEQFFGPGTRLTVL.

The V gene is TRBV10-2, the J gene TRBJ2-7; 11 bases are shared with TRBD2. Trimming cost V 6 bases and J 3 bases; bases outside gene matches: 7. Germline V gives CDR1 WSHSY, CDR2 SAAADI. The CDR3 extends over 15 amino acids. CDR3 protein: CASRTSGTRGYEQYF. The CDR3 region has the DNA TGCGCCAGCAGGACTAGCGGGACCCGGGGCTACGAGCAGTACTTC.